This T cell receptor beta chain was retrieved from a study of blood T cell repertoires in COVID-19. Study background: Sites across the United States, Italy and Spain contributed samples from acute and convalescent COVID-19. PBMCs, B-cell-depleted T cells, or T cells provided the cDNA or gDNA that made up the material.

CDR3 length: 13 residues. Germline V gene sequence: CDR1 MNHEY, CDR2 SMNVEV (reference sequence). The V gene end was trimmed by 4 bases and the J gene end by 10 bases; junction bases not matched to a gene: 7. The method was immunoSEQ multiplex PCR; TCRdb's version includes in-frame clones alone and lacks a portion of them. The sample contains about 360,000 clones, about 86% of which appear only once. The source material was peripheral blood. This chain joins TRBV27 and TRBJ2-3; TRBD1 matches at 8 bases. This TCR was sampled from a woman aged 60-75 years with COVID-19, enrolled during active disease. CDR3 amino acids: CASSYRGESAQYF. The CDR3, as DNA: TGTGCCAGCAGTTACAGGGGGGAATCTGCGCAGTATTTT.